The 12 T cell receptor beta chains below were found in one sample sequenced in a study of cytomegalovirus exposure and HLA in healthy donors. TCRdb's table, derived via immunoSEQ multiplex PCR, lists solely in-frame clones and lacks some. Counted here are some 40,000 clones, roughly 91% occurring once; the ten biggest clones make up around 3.4%. Sequencing used PBMCs. These receptors all come from a man in his late teens or twenties in good health and CMV-seronegative.

The chain recombines TRBV18 with TRBJ2-1; no reliable D call. This CDR3 is built from 14 residues. Per the germline V gene, CDR1 is KGHSH and CDR2 is LQKENI. The V end lost 0 bases, the J end lost 1 base, and 4 bases lay between the germline ends. CDR3: CASSPPSSYNEQFF. CDR3 nucleotides: TGTGCCAGCTCACCACCGTCATCCTACAATGAGCAGTTCTTC. The full variable domain, completed using reference TRBV18 and TRBJ2-1, is NAGVMQNPRHLVRRRGQEARLRCSPMKGHSHVYWYRQLPEEGLKFMVYLQKENIIDESGMPKERFSAEFPKEGPSILRIQQVVRGDSAAYFCASSPPSSYNEQFFGPGTRLTVL.

On this clone itself: An end of the junction does not agree with germline; a read error may underlie this. This chain connects TRBV7-7 to TRBJ2-5, with D perhaps TRBD2 (6 bases). The CDR3 is 13 amino acids. Looked up from germline, CDR1 is SSHAT and CDR2 is FNYEAQ (reference sequence). CDR3: CASSRDFQETQYF. The CDR3 nucleotides read TGTGCTAGCAGCCGGGACTTCCAAGAGACCCAGTACTTC.

Notes on this clone: At one of its ends the junction is not consistent with the germline gene, which may arise from a read error. The V gene is TRBV19, the J gene TRBJ2-3; 11 nucleotides line up with TRBD2. The CDR3 totals 16 residues. Germline values: CDR1 LNHDA, CDR2 SQIVND (reference sequence). The CDR3 here is CASRIAGGPLTDTQYF. In DNA, the CDR3 is TGTGCCAGTAGGATAGCGGGGGGGCCTCTGACAGATACGCAGTATTTT.

This clone has only one observation. The J gene is TRBJ1-2, the V gene TRBV5-1, with D unresolved. V was trimmed by 3 bases and J by 7 bases, leaving 10 bases between them. This CDR3 spans 12 amino acids. Germline CDR1 is SGHRS and CDR2 is YFSETQ. The CDR3 protein is CASSWEAGGYTF. As DNA, the CDR3 is TGCGCCAGCAGCTGGGAAGCGGGTGGCTACACCTTC.

This sequence joins TRBV4-1 and TRBJ1-3, with D perhaps TRBD1 (6 bases). The CDR3 covers 16 residues. V shed 5 bases and J shed 0 bases, with 14 bases lying between them. Germline V gives CDR1 MGHRA, CDR2 YSYEKL. CDR3 amino acids: CASSNRQEDSGNTIYF. CDR3 DNA sequence: TGCGCCAGCAGCAACCGACAGGAAGACTCTGGAAACACCATATATTTT.

The V and J genes are TRBV7-6 and TRBJ1-1; D is ambiguous. CDR3 length: 14 residues. Trimming took off 3 bases at V and 0 bases at J, with 8 bases between the two ends. Germline V CDR1 and CDR2: SGHVS, FNYEAQ. The chain's CDR3 is CASSFGQLNTEAFF. Here the CDR3 DNA reads TGTGCCAGCAGCTTTGGGCAGTTGAACACTGAAGCTTTCTTT.

The chain recombines TRBV6-5 with TRBJ2-7; TRBD2 matches at 12 bases. CDR1 is MNHEY, CDR2 SVGAGI, per germline. The length of the CDR3 is 15 residues. The V segment lost 9 bases and the J segment 2 bases; nucleotides outside the gene matches: 8. The CDR3 DNA reads as TGTGCCAGTAGAAAGCTAGCGGGGGGGCCCTACGAGCAGTACTTC. This translates into CASRKLAGGPYEQYF.

This chain joins TRBV9 and TRBJ1-2, with D possibly TRBD1 on 5 matching bases. The CDR3 has 17 amino acids. V was pared by 4 bases and J by 1 base, with 20 bases between. Per germline, CDR1 SGDLS and CDR2 YYNGEE. Written as DNA, the CDR3 is TGTGCCAGCAGCCCGCCTGGGGGAGGTTGGAGTAACTATGGCTACACCTTC. Amino acid sequence: CASSPPGGGWSNYGYTF.

This rearrangement joins TRBV18 to TRBJ2-7, with D possibly being TRBD1 (6 bases). In germline, CDR1 is KGHSH, CDR2 LQKENI. The V end was cut by 4 bases, the J end by 0 bases, with 13 bases between. CDR3 length: 15 residues. CDR3 residues: CASSQSGTHSYEQYF. In nucleotides, the CDR3 is TGTGCCAGCTCACAATCCGGGACACACTCCTACGAGCAGTACTTC.

The gene calls are TRBV28 and TRBJ2-7, with 11 bases lining up with TRBD1. With 6 bases clipped from V and 7 bases from J, the junction kept 8 bases outside the gene matches. The germline V gene encodes CDR1 MDHEN and CDR2 SYDVKM. The CDR3 spans 14 residues. The CDR3 DNA reads TGTGCCAGCAGGACCGGGACAGGGGGGTGGGAGCAGTACTTC. Translating gives CASRTGTGGWEQYF.

This clone was seen once. The chain couples TRBV5-1 to TRBJ2-1, with 7 bases matching TRBD2. The junction had 5 bases not matched to a gene; V was cut back by 1 base and J by 7 bases. This CDR3 comprises 14 residues. Germline values: CDR1 SGHRS, CDR2 YFSETQ. CDR3 nucleotide sequence: TGCGCCAGCAGCTTGACGGGAGGCCGGAATGAGCAGTTCTTC. Translating it yields CASSLTGGRNEQFF.

This clone appeared a single time. This chain uses TRBV27 with TRBJ1-1, with D unresolved. The germline V gene has CDR1 MNHEY and CDR2 SMNVEV (reference sequence). Trimming cost V 2 bases and J 6 bases, with 16 bases left between them. This CDR3 is 15 amino acids long. CDR3 coding DNA: TGTGCCAGCAGTTTAAACCGGGCCGCGGGCTCTGAAGCTTTCTTT. Its translation is CASSLNRAAGSEAFF.